This T cell receptor beta chain was recorded in a study of a mutant IDH1 vaccine in newly diagnosed glioma. The CDR3 runs 15 residues. Germline lookup yields CDR1 SGHTA and CDR2 FQGNSA. V lost 3 bases and J 0 bases, leaving 9 bases between the germline ends. Time point defined: week 23, last vaccination. The study gave 300 ug of mutant IDH1 20-mer peptide per vaccine dose, with topical imiquimod. Remarks on this clone: The antigen is undetermined.

Libraries were prepared by immunoSEQ multiplex PCR; TCRdb keeps only in-frame clonotypes and omits some of them. The sample contains around 28,000 clones, about four fifths of which appear only once. The TCR was taken from a woman younger than 45 with glioma. The chain is built from TRBV7-2 and TRBJ1-3; D remains unclear. The sample consisted of PBMCs, taken from a glioma patient whose treatment included an IDH1 peptide vaccine. The CDR3 DNA follows: TGTGCCAGCAGCTTTTCCGAGTACTCTGGAAACACCATATATTTT. Translation gives CASSFSEYSGNTIYF.